A single TCR beta chain is shown here with its context. With 6 bases removed from V and 1 base from J, the gap between germline ends came to 12 bases. CDR1 is SQVTM and CDR2 is ANQGSEA in the germline V gene. The CDR3 is 13 amino acids. This record comes from a study of human T cells and chemical hapten exposure. TCRdb called the RACE reads again in MiXCR, with one record for every CDR3 protein. The table has tens of thousands of distinct CDR3 sequences, around a tenth seen once. Time point denoted: patch test 2, 6 weeks after DPC sensitization. The treatment here: therapeutic diphenylcyclopropenone sensitization with weekly scalp DPC.

The clonotype originates from a woman aged 50 to 60 with alopecia areata. Some clones in this sample may be carry-over from other donors' samples. The chain recombines TRBV29-1 with TRBJ2-5; TRBD1 or TRBD2 may be the D gene (6 bases each). The sample here was whole blood, taken in connection with sensitization to the hapten diphenylcyclopropenone (DPC). The CDR3, as DNA: TGCAGCGTCGAGGGGGGAATCCAAGAGACCCAGTACTTC. It yields the protein CSVEGGIQETQYF.